This T cell receptor beta chain was sequenced for a study of CD8+CD57+ T cells in acquired aplastic anemia. Overall study context: The mean DNA yield obtained from sorted CD4+ and CD8+ cells came to about 3.2 ug. Findings and limits, study-wide: A set of around 30 CD8+ CDR3 sequences was shared between patients and controls, and these sequences appeared highly expressed in patients.

This clonotype was detected once. Its antigen is currently unknown. V dropped 6 bases and J dropped 6 bases, with 18 bases sitting between them. CDR3 length: 14 residues. Germline-derived CDR1 and CDR2 are SQVTM and ANQGSEA. Patients picked for sequencing had shown CD8+CD57+ cell expansion detected by flow cytometry. The patients, all of them, had severe acquired aplastic anemia. Genomic DNA, serving as template, underwent TCR beta VDJ and CDR3 profiling. TCRdb reprocessed the reads via MiXCR and lists one record per CDR3 protein. The sample lists around 50,000 distinct CDR3 sequences, approximately 50% occurring once.

V gene TRBV29-1 combines with J gene TRBJ2-1, with a tentative D call TRBD1 (6 bases). The receptor's source is a human donor with aplastic anemia. The sample consisted of sorted CD4+, CD8+, or CD8+CD57+ T cells (not recorded which) from PBMCs. The DNA for the CDR3 is TGCAGCGTAGGGGCAGGGGCGGTGGTCAATGAGCAGTTCTTC. It is translated as CSVGAGAVVNEQFF.